Sequencing of this T cell receptor (beta chain) was carried out in a study of response to subunit inactivated influenza vaccine. For this clonotype: Its target is not known.

Findings of the study overall: Authors suggested each seasonal influenza vaccination recruits few new T cells.

MiXCR, run by TCRdb on the RT-PCR reads, gives a single entry per CDR3 protein. The table lists some 520,000 distinct CDR3 sequences, 16% of them singletons, with around 3% in the top ten. The source was CD4+ T cells sorted from PBMCs, collected 23 to 25 months after vaccination. The source is a man aged 50-75 years who received an inactivated influenza vaccine.

CDR3 bases: TGTGCCAGCAGTTTATCGCTACTGGCCGGGGCAACAGTAATACAAGAGACCCAGTACTTC. Translated: CASSLSLLAGATVIQETQYF. This chain uses TRBV12-3 or TRBV12-4 with TRBJ2-5; D is possibly TRBD1 or TRBD2 (5 bases each). The CDR3 has 20 amino acids. Trimming cost V 2 bases and J 2 bases, with 27 bases left between them.